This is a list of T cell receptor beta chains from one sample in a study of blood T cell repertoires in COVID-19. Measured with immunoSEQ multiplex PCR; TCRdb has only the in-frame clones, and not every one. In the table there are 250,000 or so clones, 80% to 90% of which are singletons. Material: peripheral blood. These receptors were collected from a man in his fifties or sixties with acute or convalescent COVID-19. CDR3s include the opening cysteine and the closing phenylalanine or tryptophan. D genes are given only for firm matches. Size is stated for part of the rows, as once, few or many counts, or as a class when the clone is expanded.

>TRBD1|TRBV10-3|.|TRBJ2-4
TGTGCCATCAGTGAGGACAGGGGGTGGGGGAACATTCAGTACTTC
CAISEDRGWGNIQYF
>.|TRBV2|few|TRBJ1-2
TGTGCCAGCAGGGGAGGAGGGGGCTACACCTTC
CASRGGGGYTF
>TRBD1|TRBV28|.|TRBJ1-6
TGTGCCAGCAGTTTATCAGGGGGCCTGCGCCAGATGAATTCACCCCTCCACTTT
CASSLSGGLRQMNSPLHF
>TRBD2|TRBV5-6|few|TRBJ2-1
TGTGCCAGCAGCAACGGACTAGCGGGAGCGGGGCAGTTCTTC
CASSNGLAGAGQFF
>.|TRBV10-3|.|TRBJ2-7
TGTGCCATCAGTGCAGACCGGGGTACGGAGCAGTACTTC
CAISADRGTEQYF
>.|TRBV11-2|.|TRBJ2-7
TGTGCCAGCAGCTTAGCCCCAGGGATCGAGCAGTACTTC
CASSLAPGIEQYF
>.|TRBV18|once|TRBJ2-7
TGTGCCAGCTCGCGACAGGTCTACGAGCAGTACTTC
CASSRQVYEQYF
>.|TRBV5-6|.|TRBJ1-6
TGTGCCAGCAGCTTGGAGTGGGGACATCCCCCTTATTCACCCCTCCACTTT
CASSLEWGHPPYSPLHF
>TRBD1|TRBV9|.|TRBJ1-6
TGTGCCAGCAGCGGGACGGACAGGGGGAATAATTCACCCCTCCACTTT
CASSGTDRGNNSPLHF
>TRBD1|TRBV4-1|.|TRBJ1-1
TGCGCCAGCAGCCACATCACGGGACAGCCGAACACTGAAGCTTTCTTT
CASSHITGQPNTEAFF
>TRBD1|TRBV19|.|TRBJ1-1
TGTGCCAGTGGTACTCACCGGGACAGGGCAATAGGAGCTTTCTTT
CASGTHRDRAIGAFF
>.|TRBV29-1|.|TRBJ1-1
TGCAGCTCAACGGGGGTGGGGAACACTGAAGCTTTCTTT
CSSTGVGNTEAFF
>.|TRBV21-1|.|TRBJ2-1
TGTGCCAGCAGCACCCTCGGGACTAGCGGAATCTCCTACAATGAGCAGTTCTTC
CASSTLGTSGISYNEQFF
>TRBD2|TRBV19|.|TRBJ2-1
TGTGCCAGTAGTATTGGTTCCCTAGCGGGAGGCCTATACAATGAGCAGTTCTTC
CASSIGSLAGGLYNEQFF
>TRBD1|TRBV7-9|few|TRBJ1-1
TGTGCCAGCAGCTGGGGACAGGGTTTGAACACTGAAGCTTTCTTT
CASSWGQGLNTEAFF
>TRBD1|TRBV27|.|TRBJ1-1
TGTGCCAGCAGTTGGACCGGGACAGGGATGAACACTGAAGCTTTCTTT
CASSWTGTGMNTEAFF
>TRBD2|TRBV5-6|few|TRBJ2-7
TGTGCCAGCAGCTTTGATACTAGCGGGAGGAAGAACGAGCAGTACTTC
CASSFDTSGRKNEQYF
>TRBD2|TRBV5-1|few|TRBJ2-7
TGCGCCAGCAGCCCTAGCGGGAGTTACGAGCAGTACTTC
CASSPSGSYEQYF
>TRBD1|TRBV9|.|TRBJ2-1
TGTGCCAGCAGCGTAGTAACAGGGGGTGAGCAGTTCTTC
CASSVVTGGEQFF
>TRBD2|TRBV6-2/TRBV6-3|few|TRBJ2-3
TGTGCCAGCAGTTACTCGATGGCTAGCGGGGCAGATACGCAGTATTTT
CASSYSMASGADTQYF
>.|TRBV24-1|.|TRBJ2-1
TGTGCCACCAGTGCGGGGTACAATGAGCAGTTCTTC
CATSAGYNEQFF
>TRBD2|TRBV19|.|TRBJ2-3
TGTGCCACCAACCGGCGCGGGAGAGAGGCAGATACGCAGTATTTT
CATNRRGREADTQYF
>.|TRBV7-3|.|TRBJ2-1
TGTGCCAGCAGCTTAAGCGCAGGTGTCTACAATGAGCAGTTCTTC
CASSLSAGVYNEQFF
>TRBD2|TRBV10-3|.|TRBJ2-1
TGTGCCATCAGTGGAGGGGCTAGCGGGAGGGCTGGTGAGCAGTTCTTC
CAISGGASGRAGEQFF
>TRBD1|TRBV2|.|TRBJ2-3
TGTGCCAGCAGTGGTGTGGGACAGGGTTTGACAGATACGCAGTATTTT
CASSGVGQGLTDTQYF
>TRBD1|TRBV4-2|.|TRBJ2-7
TGTGCCAGCAGCTCCAGGGGGTCGGACGAGCAGTACTTC
CASSSRGSDEQYF
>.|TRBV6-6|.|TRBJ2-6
TGTGCCAGCAGTCAACTACTAGCCAGCTCTGGGGCCAACGTCCTGACTTTC
CASSQLLASSGANVLTF
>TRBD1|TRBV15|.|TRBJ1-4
TGTGCCACCAGCAGGGGGACAGGGGATAATGAAAAACTGTTTTTT
CATSRGTGDNEKLFF
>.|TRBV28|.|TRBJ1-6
TGTGCCAGCAGCCTAGGGGCCTTTAATAATTCACCCCTCCACTTT
CASSLGAFNNSPLHF
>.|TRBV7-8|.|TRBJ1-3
TGTGCCAGCAAGTGGGGGGGGGACTCTGGAAACACCATATATTTT
CASKWGGDSGNTIYF
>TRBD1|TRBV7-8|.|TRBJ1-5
TGTGCCAGCACCCTGACAGGGGGCGGCAATCAGCCCCAGCATTTT
CASTLTGGGNQPQHF
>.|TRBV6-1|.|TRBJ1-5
TGTGCCAGCAGTGATCCCAGTCAGCCCCAGCATTTT
CASSDPSQPQHF
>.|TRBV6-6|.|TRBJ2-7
TGTGCCAGCGTCCAAGAGGGCGAGTACGCACCCGAGCAGTACTTC
CASVQEGEYAPEQYF
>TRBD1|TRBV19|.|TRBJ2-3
TGTGCCAGTAGTGAGACAGGGTTGCTTCTCACGCAGTATTTT
CASSETGLLLTQYF
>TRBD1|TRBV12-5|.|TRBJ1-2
TGTGCTAGTGGATGGACAGGGAGTCCCTACGGCTACACCTTC
CASGWTGSPYGYTF
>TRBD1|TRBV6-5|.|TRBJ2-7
TGTGCCAGCAGTTACTCGAGTGACAGGGGCCCCTACGAGCAGTACTTC
CASSYSSDRGPYEQYF
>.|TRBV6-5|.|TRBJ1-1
TGTGCCAGCCGCGGCTGGAACACTGAAGCTTTCTTT
CASRGWNTEAFF
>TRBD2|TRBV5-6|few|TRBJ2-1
TGTGCCACCTTGAGGGGAGCGGGGTACAATGAGCAGTTCTTC
CATLRGAGYNEQFF
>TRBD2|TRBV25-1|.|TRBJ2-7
TGTGCCAGCAGTATACTGGGACTAGCGGGAGGAGGCGAGCAGTACTTC
CASSILGLAGGGEQYF
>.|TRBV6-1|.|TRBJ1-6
TGTGCCAGCAGTGAACGAGGGCCCCTCCACTTT
CASSERGPLHF
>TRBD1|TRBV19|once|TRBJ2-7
TGTGCCAGTAGTACCTTACAGGGGGCATCCTACGAGCAGTACTTC
CASSTLQGASYEQYF
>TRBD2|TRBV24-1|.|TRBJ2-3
TGTGCCACCAGTGAGAACCGAGGGACTAGCCCAGGAGATCTGCAGTATTTT
CATSENRGTSPGDLQYF
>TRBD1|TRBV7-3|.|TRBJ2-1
TGTGCCAGCAGCTTCCACTTACAGGGGACGGGATACTACAATGAGCAGTTCTTC
CASSFHLQGTGYYNEQFF
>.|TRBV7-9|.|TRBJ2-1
TGTGCCAGCAGCTTAGCGCGGGTAGATGAGCAGTTCTTC
CASSLARVDEQFF
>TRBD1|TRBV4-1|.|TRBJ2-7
TGCGCCAGCAGCCAAGAGGGGTCAGGGGGTCCCTACGAGCAGTACTTC
CASSQEGSGGPYEQYF
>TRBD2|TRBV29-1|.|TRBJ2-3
TGCAGCGTTGGCTCTAGCGGGGGGAATACGCAGTATTTT
CSVGSSGGNTQYF
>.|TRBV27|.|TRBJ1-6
TGTGCCAGCAGTTTGGAAAGGGAGGGGTTTTCACCCCTCCACTTT
CASSLEREGFSPLHF
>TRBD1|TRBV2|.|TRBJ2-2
TGTGCCAGCAGCCCGGGACAGGGTGGCACCGGGGAGCTGTTTTTT
CASSPGQGGTGELFF
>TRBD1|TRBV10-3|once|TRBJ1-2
TGTGCCATCAGGTCTGAAGGGACAGGCTATGGCTACACCTTC
CAIRSEGTGYGYTF
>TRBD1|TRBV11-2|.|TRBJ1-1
TGTGCCAGCAGCATTCAGGGGGTTGGCACTGAAGCTTTCTTT
CASSIQGVGTEAFF